This T cell receptor beta chain is from a study of control samples from healthy donors and cancer patients. The V and J ends lost 6 bases and 4 bases respectively, with 20 bases between them. The CDR3 is 15 residues long. Germline assignment: CDR1 SGHRS and CDR2 YFSETQ. Sequenced by immunoSEQ multiplex PCR; TCRdb stores in-frame clones only, minus some. The sample contains about 130,000 clones, roughly 94% of which appear only once. The chain links TRBV5-1 to TRBJ2-7; D not resolved. The clonotype was recovered from a man aged 55 to 70 with colorectal cancer. Source material: PBMCs. This CDR3 is CASTENSGLGYEQYF. For the CDR3, the DNA is TGCGCCAGCACCGAGAATTCCGGGCTAGGGTACGAGCAGTACTTC. Complete variable domain (other parts from reference TRBV5-1 and TRBJ2-7): KAGVTQTPRYLIKTRGQQVTLSCSPISGHRSVSWYQQTPGQGLQFLFEYFSETQRNKGNFPGRFSGRQFSNSRSEMNVSTLELGDSALYLCASTENSGLGYEQYFGPGTRLTVT.